Listed here are 18 T cell receptor beta chains from one sample, sequenced in a study of T cell repertoires in cytomegalovirus infection. TCRdb re-analysed the reads in MiXCR, keeping a single row per CDR3 protein. The table shows some 560,000 distinct CDR3 sequences, with just under 40% occurring only once. The antigens for these receptors are not known. The specimen was cultured PBMCs, collected from culture after CMV antigen stimulation. These receptors were collected from a human donor in good health (CMV status not recorded). Some clones in this sample may be carry-over from other donors' samples.

This chain joins TRBV27 and TRBJ1-4; D is undetermined. This CDR3 has 15 residues. Germline V gene data show CDR1 as MNHEY and CDR2 as SMNVEV (reference sequence). Trimming removed 5 bases from V and 2 bases from J, with 12 bases in between. In nucleotides, the CDR3 is TGTGCCAGCAGTCCCACACCGGGGACTAATGAAAAACTGTTTTTT. Translating it yields CASSPTPGTNEKLFF. The entire variable domain, with the rest obtained from reference TRBV27 and TRBJ1-4, is as follows: EAQVTQNPRYLITVTGKKLTVTCSQNMNHEYMSWYRQDPGLGLRQIYYSMNVEVTDKGDVPEGYKVSRKEKRNFPLILESPSPNQTSLYFCASSPTPGTNEKLFFGSGTQLSVL.

There are many counts of this clonotype. The chain uses TRBV7-2 and TRBJ2-3; 12 nucleotides line up with TRBD2. Trimming cost V 4 bases and J 8 bases; bases outside gene matches: 10. Germline V lookup: CDR1 SGHTA, CDR2 FQGNSA. The CDR3 consists of 16 residues. The CDR3 spells CASSSVLAGGLATQYF. The CDR3 coding sequence is TGTGCCAGCAGCTCAGTCCTAGCGGGGGGGCTAGCTACGCAGTATTTT.

The rearrangement joins TRBV6-6 to TRBJ2-7, with D possibly being TRBD1 or TRBD2 (5 bases each). CDR1 MNHNY and CDR2 SVGAGI come from the germline V gene (reference sequence). V lost 5 bases, J lost 2 bases, and 25 bases lay in between. This CDR3 region has 18 residues. CDR3 protein: CASSRNPRWGPRTYEQYF. In DNA form, the CDR3 reads TGTGCCAGCAGTCGAAACCCACGTTGGGGACCCCGGACCTACGAGCAGTACTTC.

The CDR3 DNA reads TGTGCCAGCTTGGGGCACACTGAAGCTTTCTTT. Amino acids: CASLGHTEAFF. V is TRBV6-8 and J is TRBJ1-1; weak D call: TRBD1 (5 bases). The V gene lost 8 bases and the J gene lost 3 bases, with 7 bases spanning the gap. The CDR3 covers 11 residues. CDR1 and CDR2 (germline): MNHGY, SAAAGT.

This sequence joins TRBV28 and TRBJ1-5, with TRBD1 identical over 7 bases. J was trimmed by 3 bases and V by 4 bases; bases with no gene match: 12. From germline, CDR1 is MDHEN and CDR2 SYDVKM. The CDR3 consists of 17 residues. DNA of the CDR3: TGTGCCAGCAGTTCCCCCCCCCGGACAGGTTTCAATCAGCCCCAGCATTTT. It specifies CASSSPPRTGFNQPQHF.

The chain is built from TRBV7-2 and TRBJ1-6; D is unclear. The CDR3 consists of 13 residues. CDR1 SGHTA and CDR2 FQGNSA come from the germline V gene. With 5 bases removed from V and 8 bases from J, the gap between germline ends came to 10 bases. The CDR3 bases are TGTGCCAGCAGCCTCCAGCTGGATTCACCCCTCCACTTT. Its translation is CASSLQLDSPLHF.

The chain is built from TRBV27 and TRBJ1-5; D is uncertain. Germline-derived CDR1 and CDR2 are MNHEY and SMNVEV (reference sequence). CDR3 length: 15 residues. Trimming took off 3 bases at V and 4 bases at J, with 13 bases between the two ends. CDR3 protein: CASSLTYGPNQPQHF. The DNA of the CDR3 is TGTGCCAGCAGTTTGACTTACGGGCCTAATCAGCCCCAGCATTTT.

This clonotype was detected ten times or more. The V and J genes are TRBV12-3 or TRBV12-4 and TRBJ2-7, with 14 bases aligning to TRBD2. With V trimmed by 3 bases and J by 3 bases, 1 base remained unmatched. This CDR3 region has 15 residues. The CDR3 region has the DNA TGTGCCAGCAGTTTTGGGACTAGCGGGGGCTACGAGCAGTACTTC. This gives the protein CASSFGTSGGYEQYF.

This clonotype appeared a few times. V usage is TRBV7-9 and J usage is TRBJ2-1; D perhaps matches TRBD2 (6 bases). Germline V gene data show CDR1 as SEHNR and CDR2 as FQNEAQ (reference sequence). V lost 5 bases, J lost 7 bases, and 15 bases lay in between. The CDR3 totals 14 residues. CDR3 sequence: CASSNLYGGNEQFF. The CDR3 nucleotides read TGTGCCAGCAGCAACCTTTATGGAGGGAATGAGCAGTTCTTC.

The chain carries TRBV10-3 and TRBJ2-3, with 8 bases that match TRBD1. CDR3 length equals 15 residues. CDR1 and CDR2 from the germline V gene are ENHRY and SYGVKD. Trimming removed 7 bases from V and 4 bases from J; junction bases left unmatched: 10. The CDR3 sequence is CAITPDREGADTQYF. CDR3 nucleotide sequence: TGTGCCATCACCCCGGACAGGGAAGGGGCAGATACGCAGTATTTT.

The rearrangement joins TRBV2 to TRBJ1-1; weak D call: TRBD1 (6 bases). The germline V gene has CDR1 SNHLY and CDR2 FYNNEI. The CDR3 extends over 13 amino acids. Between the trimmed V and J ends, which lost 5 bases and 8 bases, there was a span of 15 bases. CDR3 in amino acids: CASSSRTAPEAFF. For the CDR3, the DNA is TGTGCCAGCAGTTCCCGGACAGCCCCAGAAGCTTTCTTT.

This clonotype was recorded many times. The chain has TRBV12-3 or TRBV12-4 and TRBJ2-3; D not certain. With 6 bases removed from V and 4 bases from J, the gap between germline ends came to 11 bases. The length of the CDR3 is 13 residues. This CDR3 reads CASSLARPDTQYF. CDR3 DNA sequence: TGTGCCAGCAGCTTGGCCCGTCCAGATACGCAGTATTTT.

This clonotype occurred a few times. This rearrangement joins TRBV7-9 to TRBJ1-1; the D is unclear. Trimming left V 8 bases short and J 0 bases short, with 7 bases between. This CDR3 has 12 amino acids. Germline lookup yields CDR1 SEHNR and CDR2 FQNEAQ (reference sequence). This chain's CDR3 is CASEGLNTEAFF. In DNA, the CDR3 is TGTGCCAGCGAGGGATTGAACACTGAAGCTTTCTTT.

This clonotype was counted a few times. This chain joins TRBV27 and TRBJ2-5; no firm D call. This CDR3 region has 15 residues. Trimming removed 5 bases at V and 3 bases at J, with 16 bases between. Germline-derived CDR1 and CDR2 are MNHEY and SMNVEV (reference sequence). CDR3 residues: CASSPHTPKKETQYF. CDR3 sequence (DNA): TGTGCCAGCAGTCCCCACACCCCAAAAAAAGAGACCCAGTACTTC.

This clonotype has just a few counts. The genes are TRBV7-2 and TRBJ2-7; weak D call: TRBD2 (5 bases). Trimming shortened V by 1 base and J by 0 bases, and 10 bases separated the two germline ends. The CDR3 loop spans 15 amino acids. Germline assignment: CDR1 SGHTA and CDR2 FQGNSA. In DNA form, the CDR3 reads TGTGCCAGCAGCTTAGAGCTAGCCCACTCCTACGAGCAGTACTTC. This translates into CASSLELAHSYEQYF.

As concerns this clonotype: A read error may produce the germline difference seen at one junction end. The chain employs TRBV19 and TRBJ1-1; D gene uncertain. The CDR3 is 18 amino acids. Germline CDR1 and CDR2: LNHDA and SQIVND (reference sequence). For the CDR3, the DNA is TGTGCCAGTAGTATCACGTTCAGCTCGCTCGTCCTGATCACTGTAGCTTTCTTT. Protein product: CASSITFSSLVLITVAFF.

The chain joins TRBV7-2 to TRBJ1-4, with no clear D. Between the trimmed V and J ends, which lost 4 bases and 11 bases, there was a span of 8 bases. Looked up from germline, CDR1 is SGHTA and CDR2 is FQGNSA. The CDR3 is 11 amino acids. The CDR3 sequence: CASSSSGKLFF. In DNA form, the CDR3 reads TGTGCCAGCAGCTCCTCCGGGAAACTGTTTTTT.

CDR3 sequence reads: CASTSGGVGEQFF. In DNA form, the CDR3 reads TGTGCCAGCACTAGCGGGGGGGTAGGGGAGCAGTTCTTC. The chain joins TRBV7-8 to TRBJ2-1; 12 bases are shared with TRBD2. J lost 10 bases, V lost 7 bases, and 5 bases had no gene match. Per germline, CDR1 SGHVS and CDR2 FQNEAQ. The CDR3 is made up of 13 amino acids.